This TCR beta chain was sequenced in a study of cytomegalovirus exposure and HLA in healthy donors. General observations from the study: In a later analysis, across HLA loci, associated TCR counts were highest for DRB1, lowest for HLA-C. What a later analysis reportedly showed was that an Asian-associated ancestry cluster had fewer N-insertions than the approximately 670-donor mean.

The PCR was carried out with 60 Vbeta primers and 13 Jbeta primers. The table came from immunoSEQ multiplex PCR; TCRdb's copy has only in-frame clones and leaves some out. The sample records about 120,000 clones, roughly 10% being singletons. After removal of 6 bases from V and 5 bases from J, the junction contained 3 bases not matched to a gene. The CDR3 length is 13 residues. Germline V gene lookup returns CDR1 MNHEY and CDR2 SMNVEV (reference sequence). Turning to this clone: Its specificity is unknown.

The J gene is TRBJ2-2, the V gene TRBV27; 7 positions agree with TRBD1. Specimen: PBMCs. The clonotype comes from a woman younger than 35 in good health and CMV-seropositive. The DNA of the CDR3 is TGTGCCAGCAGCTTGACAGGGACCGGGGAGCTGTTTTTT. Its protein is CASSLTGTGELFF.